This T cell receptor beta chain was sequenced in a study of graft-versus-host responses after intestinal transplantation. About the research overall: Recipients were all induced with anti-thymocyte globulin, then given tacrolimus and steroids for 3 to 4 years.

Turning to this clone: Its matching antigen is unknown.

Study outcomes and limitations: Some GvH clones were seen earlier in gut or blood, suggesting intestinal origin.

Measured with immunoSEQ multiplex PCR; TCRdb has only the in-frame clones, and not every one. In the table there are about 110,000 clones, 93% of which are singletons. Between the trimmed V and J ends, which lost 3 bases and 9 bases, there was a span of 18 bases. The germline gives CDR1 SGHAT, CDR2 FQNNGV. This CDR3 is 15 amino acids long. Sample: unstimulated CD8+ T cells sorted from spleen or lymph node cells, taken before intestinal transplant. V is TRBV11-2 and J is TRBJ2-4, with a weak D call TRBD2 (7 bases). This receptor was obtained from a human donor who received an intestinal transplant. The DNA for the CDR3 is TGTGCCAGCAGCTTGCCCGATGGAGGGGGGGGCATTCAGTACTTC. It is translated as CASSLPDGGGGIQYF. The full variable domain, completed using reference TRBV11-2 and TRBJ2-4, is EAGVAQSPRYKIIEKRQSVAFWCNPISGHATLYWYQQILGQGPKLLIQFQNNGVVDDSQLPKDRFSAERLKGVDSTLKIQPAKLEDSAVYLCASSLPDGGGGIQYFGAGTRLSVL.